By share, the clone carrying this T cell receptor (beta chain) ranks as medium-sized (0.01 to 0.1%). The antigen remains unidentified. A mixed TRB-A/B primer pool amplified rearranged TRB by multiplex touch-down PCR. TCRdb passed the multiplex PCR reads through MiXCR, listing each CDR3 protein once. This table holds about 2,500 distinct CDR3 sequences, 52% found once. The sample belongs to a study of T cell repertoires in aging, cancer and after chemotherapy. Study-wide context: Donors were grouped into six age bands spanning 30 or younger through 70 or older. Chronic lymphocytic leukemia patients on fludarabine- or bendamustine-based regimens gave paired samples before and after chemotherapy.

Germline values: CDR1 SGHNT, CDR2 YYREEE (reference sequence). The V and J ends lost 4 bases and 4 bases, in that order; junction bases with no gene match: 4. The length of the CDR3 is 15 residues. TCR beta rearrangements were amplified from peripheral blood genomic DNA. Study-wide results and limits: In cancer patients, declining TCR diversity with age involved lost richness and lost evenness. Hematological cancer patients had lymphoid organ infiltration that may impair thymic emigration or T cell expansion.

The sequence was obtained from a human donor with a blood cancer. The donor label of this sample is uncertain. The chain is built from TRBV5-4 and TRBJ2-1, with 11 positions matching TRBD1. Sample: blood. DNA for the CDR3: TGTGCCAGCAGCCCGGGACAGGGGGTTTACAATGAGCAGTTCTTC. Translating gives CASSPGQGVYNEQFF. Based on the CDR3 plus reference TRBV5-4 and TRBJ2-1, the full variable domain is ETGVTQSPTHLIKTRGQQVTLRCSSQSGHNTVSWYQQALGQGPQFIFQYYREEENGRGNFPPRFSGLQFPNYSSELNVNALELDDSALYLCASSPGQGVYNEQFFGPGTRLTVL.